These 9 T cell receptor beta chains came from one sample sequenced in a study of cytomegalovirus exposure and HLA in healthy donors. The PCR had 60 Vbeta and 13 Jbeta primers. Measured with immunoSEQ multiplex PCR; TCRdb has only the in-frame clones, and not every one. The table for this sample gives 130,000 to 150,000 clones. Sequenced sample: PBMCs. The receptors were gathered from a man aged 40-55 years in good health and CMV-seronegative.

The V gene is TRBV29-1, the J gene TRBJ2-7, with 7 nucleotides matching TRBD1. The V gene end was trimmed by 3 bases and the J gene end by 6 bases; junction bases not matched to a gene: 8. The CDR3 totals 13 residues. The V gene's germline CDR1 is SQVTM and CDR2 ANQGSEA. CDR3 in amino acids: CSVDKGGAGEQYF. The CDR3 DNA sequence: TGCAGCGTTGATAAAGGGGGCGCGGGCGAGCAGTACTTC.

The chain uses TRBV15 and TRBJ2-4; a possible D gene is TRBD1 (6 bases). Looked up from germline, CDR1 is LNHNV and CDR2 is YYDKDF (reference sequence). Deletions cut 6 bases from V and 5 bases from J, with 17 bases between. CDR3 length: 15 amino acids. The DNA for the CDR3 is TGTGCCACCAGGCTTTGGGCAGGGGCGGAAAACATTCAGTACTTC. Translating gives CATRLWAGAENIQYF.

The chain links TRBV29-1 to TRBJ2-5; TRBD2 agrees at 7 bases. With V trimmed by 7 bases and J by 1 base, 6 bases remained unmatched. The CDR3 extends over 13 amino acids. In germline, CDR1 is SQVTM, CDR2 ANQGSEA. DNA for the CDR3: TGCAGCGGGGGGGGACGGTTCCAAGAGACCCAGTACTTC. Its translation: CSGGGRFQETQYF.

The genes are TRBV19 and TRBJ1-5; D is perhaps TRBD1 (6 bases). The CDR3 totals 14 residues. Trimming removed 6 bases from V and 4 bases from J, with 13 bases in between. Germline values: CDR1 LNHDA, CDR2 SQIVND (reference sequence). The CDR3: CASRALGANQPQHF. CDR3 nucleotide sequence: TGTGCCAGTAGGGCCTTGGGGGCTAATCAGCCCCAGCATTTT.

The chain couples TRBV6-5 to TRBJ1-2; 8 nucleotides match TRBD1. With V trimmed by 2 bases and J by 6 bases, 5 bases remained unmatched. Germline V gene lookup returns CDR1 MNHEY and CDR2 SVGAGI. This CDR3 is built from 14 residues. CDR3 residues: CASSYGGRGHGYTF. CDR3 coding DNA: TGTGCCAGCAGTTACGGAGGCAGGGGGCATGGCTACACCTTC.

The chain is built from TRBV5-1 and TRBJ2-7, with 8 bases lining up with TRBD1. The CDR3 runs 15 residues. V gave up 4 bases and J gave up 0 bases; unmatched junction bases: 6. Germline V gene sequence: CDR1 SGHRS, CDR2 YFSETQ. CDR3 in amino acids: CASSVGQAVSYEQYF. DNA of the CDR3: TGCGCCAGCAGCGTGGGACAGGCCGTCTCCTACGAGCAGTACTTC.

The CDR3 region is CSVESEMKGARGYTF. DNA of the CDR3: TGCAGCGTTGAAAGCGAGATGAAGGGGGCGCGAGGCTACACCTTC. V is TRBV29-1 and J is TRBJ1-2; 7 nucleotides align to TRBD1. The CDR3 has 15 amino acids. V was clipped by 2 bases and J by 8 bases; unmatched bases: 14. CDR1 is SQVTM, CDR2 ANQGSEA, per germline.

V and J are TRBV6-1 and TRBJ1-2; unclear D gene. Trimming took 6 bases from V and 8 from J, leaving 13 bases between them. The germline V gene encodes CDR1 MNHNS and CDR2 SASEGT. CDR3 length: 12 residues. The CDR3 DNA follows: TGTGCCAGCAGGCCACAGATTGGCGGCTACACCTTC. Its translation is CASRPQIGGYTF.

The rearrangement joins TRBV19 to TRBJ2-7, with TRBD1 matching over 11 bases. The junction had 13 bases not matched to a gene; V was cut back by 6 bases and J by 3 bases. CDR1 and CDR2 (germline): LNHDA, SQIVND (reference sequence). The CDR3 has 17 amino acids. CDR3 loop: CASSTREDRGQIYEQYF. DNA of the CDR3: TGTGCCAGTAGCACCCGAGAGGACAGGGGGCAAATCTACGAGCAGTACTTC. Combining the CDR3 with reference TRBV19 and TRBJ2-7 gives the whole variable domain DGGITQSPKYLFRKEGQNVTLSCEQNLNHDAMYWYRQDPGQGLRLIYYSQIVNDFQKGDIAEGYSVSREKKESFPLTVTSAQKNPTAFYLCASSTREDRGQIYEQYFGPGTRLTVT.